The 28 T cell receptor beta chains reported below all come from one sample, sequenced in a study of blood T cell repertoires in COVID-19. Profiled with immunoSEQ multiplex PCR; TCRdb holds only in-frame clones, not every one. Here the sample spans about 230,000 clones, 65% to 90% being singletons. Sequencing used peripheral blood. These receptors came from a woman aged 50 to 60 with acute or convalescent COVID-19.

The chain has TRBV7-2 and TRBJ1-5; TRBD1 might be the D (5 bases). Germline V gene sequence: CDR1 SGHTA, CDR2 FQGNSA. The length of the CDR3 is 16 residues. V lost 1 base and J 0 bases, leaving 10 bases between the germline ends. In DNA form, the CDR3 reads TGTGCCAGCAGCTTAGTTGGGGGGGGTAGCAATCAGCCCCAGCATTTT. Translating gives CASSLVGGGSNQPQHF. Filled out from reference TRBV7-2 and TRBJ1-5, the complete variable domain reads GAGVSQSPSNKVTEKGKDVELRCDPISGHTALYWYRQSLGQGLEFLIYFQGNSAPDKSGLPSDRFSAERTGGSVSTLTIQRTQQEDSAVYLCASSLVGGGSNQPQHFGDGTRLSIL.

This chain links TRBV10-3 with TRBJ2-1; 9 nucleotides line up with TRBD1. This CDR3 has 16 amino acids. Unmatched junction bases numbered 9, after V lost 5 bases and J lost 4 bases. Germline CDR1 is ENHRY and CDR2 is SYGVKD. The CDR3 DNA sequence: TGTGCCATCAGTCCCCGGGACAGGGACGCTTACAATGAGCAGTTCTTC. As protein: CAISPRDRDAYNEQFF.

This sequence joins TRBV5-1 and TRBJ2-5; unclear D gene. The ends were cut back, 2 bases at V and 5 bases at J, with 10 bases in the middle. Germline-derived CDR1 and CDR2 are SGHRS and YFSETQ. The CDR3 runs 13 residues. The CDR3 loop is CASSFPNEETQYF. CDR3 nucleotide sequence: TGCGCCAGCAGCTTTCCAAACGAGGAGACCCAGTACTTC.

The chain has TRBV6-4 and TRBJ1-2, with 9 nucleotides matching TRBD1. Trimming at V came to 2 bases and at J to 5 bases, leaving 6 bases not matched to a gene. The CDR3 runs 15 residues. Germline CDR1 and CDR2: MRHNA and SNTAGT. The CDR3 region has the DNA TGTGCCAGCAGTGACCCCGGGACAGGGTATTATGGCTACACCTTC. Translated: CASSDPGTGYYGYTF.

CDR3 nucleotide sequence: TGTGCCACCACTAAGACAGGGGGCTGGTCTGGAAACACCATATATTTT. Its translation is CATTKTGGWSGNTIYF. V usage is TRBV6-6 and J usage is TRBJ1-3; 10 bases line up with TRBD1. This CDR3 has 16 residues. V was pared by 10 bases and J by 1 base, with 10 bases of the junction left unmatched. The germline CDR1 and CDR2 sequences are MNHNY and SVGAGI (reference sequence).

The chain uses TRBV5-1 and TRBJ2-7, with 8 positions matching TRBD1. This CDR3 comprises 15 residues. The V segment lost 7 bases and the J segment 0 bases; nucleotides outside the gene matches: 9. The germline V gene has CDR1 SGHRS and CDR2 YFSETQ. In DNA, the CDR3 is TGCGCCAGCCATCCCCTGGGACAGGCCTCCTACGAGCAGTACTTC. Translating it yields CASHPLGQASYEQYF.

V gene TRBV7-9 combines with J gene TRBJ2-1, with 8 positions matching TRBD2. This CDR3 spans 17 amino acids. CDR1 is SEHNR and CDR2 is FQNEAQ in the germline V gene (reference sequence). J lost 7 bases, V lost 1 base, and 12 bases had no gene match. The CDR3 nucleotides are TGTGCCAGCAGCTTAGTTAGAATCCGGGAGGGCAGGAATGAGCAGTTCTTC. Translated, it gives CASSLVRIREGRNEQFF.

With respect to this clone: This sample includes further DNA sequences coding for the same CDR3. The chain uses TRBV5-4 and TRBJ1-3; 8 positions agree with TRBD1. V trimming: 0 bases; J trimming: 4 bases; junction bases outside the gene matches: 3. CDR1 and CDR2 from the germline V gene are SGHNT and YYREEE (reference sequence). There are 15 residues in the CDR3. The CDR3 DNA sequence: TGTGCCAGCAGCTTGGACAGGGGGGACGGAAACACCATATATTTT. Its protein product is CASSLDRGDGNTIYF. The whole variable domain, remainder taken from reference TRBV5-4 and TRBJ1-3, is ETGVTQSPTHLIKTRGQQVTLRCSSQSGHNTVSWYQQALGQGPQFIFQYYREEENGRGNFPPRFSGLQFPNYSSELNVNALELDDSALYLCASSLDRGDGNTIYFGEGSWLTVV.

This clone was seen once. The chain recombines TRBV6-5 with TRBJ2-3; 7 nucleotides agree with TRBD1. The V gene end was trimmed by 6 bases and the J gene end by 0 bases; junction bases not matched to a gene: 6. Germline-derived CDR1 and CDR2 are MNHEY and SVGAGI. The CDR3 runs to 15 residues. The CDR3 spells CASRTRQGSTDTQYF. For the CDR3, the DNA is TGTGCCAGCAGGACCAGACAGGGTAGCACAGATACGCAGTATTTT.

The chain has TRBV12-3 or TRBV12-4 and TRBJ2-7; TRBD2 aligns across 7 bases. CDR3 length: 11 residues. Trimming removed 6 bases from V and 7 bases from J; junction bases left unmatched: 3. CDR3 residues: CASSRSGEQYF. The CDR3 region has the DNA TGTGCCAGCAGCCGTAGCGGGGAGCAGTACTTC.

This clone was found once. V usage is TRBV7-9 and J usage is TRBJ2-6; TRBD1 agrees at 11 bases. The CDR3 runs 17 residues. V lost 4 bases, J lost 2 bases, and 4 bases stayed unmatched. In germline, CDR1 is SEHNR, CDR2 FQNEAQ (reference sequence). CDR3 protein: CASSSGQGAAGANVLTF. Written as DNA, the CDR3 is TGTGCCAGCAGCTCAGGACAGGGGGCGGCTGGGGCCAACGTCCTGACTTTC.

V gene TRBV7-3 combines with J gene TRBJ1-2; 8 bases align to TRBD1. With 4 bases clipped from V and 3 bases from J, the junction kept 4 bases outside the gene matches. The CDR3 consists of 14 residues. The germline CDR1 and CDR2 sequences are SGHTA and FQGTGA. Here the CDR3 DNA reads TGTGCCAGCAGCTCCGGGACAGGAGACTATGGCTACACCTTC. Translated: CASSSGTGDYGYTF.

In nucleotides, the CDR3 is TGTGCCTGGGGTCGTGAGGGTAGACGGCCCCAGCATTTT. Translation: CAWGREGRRPQHF. This chain links TRBV30 with TRBJ1-5; D not certain. In germline, CDR1 is GTSNPN, CDR2 SVGIG (reference sequence). The CDR3 sequence is 13 residues long. The V and J ends lost 5 bases and 9 bases respectively, with 17 bases between them.

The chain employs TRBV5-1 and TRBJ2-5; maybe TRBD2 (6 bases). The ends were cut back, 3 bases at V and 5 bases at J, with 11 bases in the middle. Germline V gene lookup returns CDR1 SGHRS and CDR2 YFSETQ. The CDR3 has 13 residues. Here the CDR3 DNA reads TGCGCCAGCAGCTGGACTATTCGGGAGACCCAGTACTTC. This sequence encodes CASSWTIRETQYF.

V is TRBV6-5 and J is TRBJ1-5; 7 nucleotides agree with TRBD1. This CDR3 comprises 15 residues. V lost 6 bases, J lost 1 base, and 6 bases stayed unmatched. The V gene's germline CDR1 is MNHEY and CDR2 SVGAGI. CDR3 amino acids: CASRLGTVSNQPQHF. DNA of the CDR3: TGTGCCAGCAGACTAGGGACAGTCAGCAATCAGCCCCAGCATTTT.

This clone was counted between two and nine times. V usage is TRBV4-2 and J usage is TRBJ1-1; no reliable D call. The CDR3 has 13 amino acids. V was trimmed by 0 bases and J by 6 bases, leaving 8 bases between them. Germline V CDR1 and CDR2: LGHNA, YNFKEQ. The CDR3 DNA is TGTGCCAGCAGCCAAGATTACGGGGCTGAAGCTTTCTTT. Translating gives CASSQDYGAEAFF.

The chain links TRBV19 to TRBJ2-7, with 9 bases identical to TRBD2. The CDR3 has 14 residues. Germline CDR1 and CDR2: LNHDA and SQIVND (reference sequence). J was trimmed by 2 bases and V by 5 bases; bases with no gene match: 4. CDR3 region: CASSSVAGAYEQYF. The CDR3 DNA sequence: TGTGCCAGTAGTTCCGTAGCGGGGGCCTACGAGCAGTACTTC.

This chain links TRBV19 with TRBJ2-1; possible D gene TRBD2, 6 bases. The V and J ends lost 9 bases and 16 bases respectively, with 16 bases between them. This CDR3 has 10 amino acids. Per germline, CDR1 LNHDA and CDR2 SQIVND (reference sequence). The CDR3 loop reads CARPKRVLFF. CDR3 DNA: TGTGCCAGACCAAAGCGGGTCCTCTTCTTC.

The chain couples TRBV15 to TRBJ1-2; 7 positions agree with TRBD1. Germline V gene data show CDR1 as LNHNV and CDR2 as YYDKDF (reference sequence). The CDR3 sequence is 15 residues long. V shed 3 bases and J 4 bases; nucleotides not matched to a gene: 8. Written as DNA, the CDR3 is TGTGCCACCAGCAGTAAGACAGGGTGGGGCTATGGCTACACCTTC. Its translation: CATSSKTGWGYGYTF.

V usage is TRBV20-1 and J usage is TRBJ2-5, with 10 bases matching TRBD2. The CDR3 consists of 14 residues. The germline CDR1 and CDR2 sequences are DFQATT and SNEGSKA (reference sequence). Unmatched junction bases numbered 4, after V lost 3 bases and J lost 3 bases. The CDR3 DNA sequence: TGCAGTGCTAGTTGGCTAGCGGGGGAAGAGACCCAGTACTTC. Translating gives CSASWLAGEETQYF.

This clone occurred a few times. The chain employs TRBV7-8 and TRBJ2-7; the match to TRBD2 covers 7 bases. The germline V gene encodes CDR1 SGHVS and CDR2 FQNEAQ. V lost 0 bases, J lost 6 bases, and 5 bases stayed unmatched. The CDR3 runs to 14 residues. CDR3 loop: CASSLASGYGEQYF. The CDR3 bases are TGTGCCAGCAGCTTAGCTAGCGGGTACGGCGAGCAGTACTTC.

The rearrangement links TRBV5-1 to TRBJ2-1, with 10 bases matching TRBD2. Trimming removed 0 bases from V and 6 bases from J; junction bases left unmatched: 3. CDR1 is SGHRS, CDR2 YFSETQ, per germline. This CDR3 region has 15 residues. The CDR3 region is CASSLAAGGLNEQFF. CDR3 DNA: TGCGCCAGCAGCTTGGCAGCGGGGGGGCTCAATGAGCAGTTCTTC.

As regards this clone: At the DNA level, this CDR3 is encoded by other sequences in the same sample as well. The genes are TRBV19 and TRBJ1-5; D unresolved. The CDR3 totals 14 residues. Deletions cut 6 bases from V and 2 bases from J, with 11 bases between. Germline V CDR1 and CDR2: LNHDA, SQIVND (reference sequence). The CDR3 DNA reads TGTGCCAGTAGGCTCGGTACGGGCAATCAGCCCCAGCATTTT. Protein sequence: CASRLGTGNQPQHF.

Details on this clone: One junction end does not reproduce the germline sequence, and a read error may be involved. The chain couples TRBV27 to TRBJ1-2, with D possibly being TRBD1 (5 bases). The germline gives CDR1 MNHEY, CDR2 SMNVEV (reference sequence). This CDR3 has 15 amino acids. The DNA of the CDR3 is TGTGCCAGCAGTTCGAAGGACAAGACGGTTTCGCTGACCTTCTTC. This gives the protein CASSSKDKTVSLTFF.

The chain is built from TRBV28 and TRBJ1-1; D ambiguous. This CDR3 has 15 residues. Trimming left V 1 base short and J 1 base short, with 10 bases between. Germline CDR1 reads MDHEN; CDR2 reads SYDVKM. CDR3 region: CASSLSPGANTEAFF. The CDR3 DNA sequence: TGTGCCAGCAGTTTATCGCCGGGAGCGAACACTGAAGCTTTCTTT.

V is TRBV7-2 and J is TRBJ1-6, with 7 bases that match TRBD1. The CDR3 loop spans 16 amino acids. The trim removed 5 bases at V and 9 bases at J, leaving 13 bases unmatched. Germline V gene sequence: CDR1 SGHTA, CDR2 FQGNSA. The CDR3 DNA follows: TGTGCCAGCAGCCTACAGGGGCGAAGGTCGGGTTCACCCCTCCACTTT. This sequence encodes CASSLQGRRSGSPLHF. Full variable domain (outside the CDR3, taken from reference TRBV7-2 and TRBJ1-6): GAGVSQSPSNKVTEKGKDVELRCDPISGHTALYWYRQSLGQGLEFLIYFQGNSAPDKSGLPSDRFSAERTGGSVSTLTIQRTQQEDSAVYLCASSLQGRRSGSPLHFGNGTRLTVT.

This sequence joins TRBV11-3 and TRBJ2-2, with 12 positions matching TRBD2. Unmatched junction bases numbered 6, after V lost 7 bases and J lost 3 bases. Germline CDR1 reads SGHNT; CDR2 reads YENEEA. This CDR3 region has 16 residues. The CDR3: CASTKTSGSHTGELFF. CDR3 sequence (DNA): TGTGCCAGCACCAAGACTAGCGGGAGCCACACCGGGGAGCTGTTTTTT.

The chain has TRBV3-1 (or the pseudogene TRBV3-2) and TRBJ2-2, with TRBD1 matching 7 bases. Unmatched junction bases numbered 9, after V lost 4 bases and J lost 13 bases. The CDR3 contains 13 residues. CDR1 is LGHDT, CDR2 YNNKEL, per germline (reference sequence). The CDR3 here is CASSPRQGNWLFF. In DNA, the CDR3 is TGTGCCAGCAGCCCCCGACAGGGCAATTGGCTGTTTTTT.